A selection of T cell receptor beta chains follows, all from one sample in a study of HIV-infected children after antiretroviral therapy interruption. TCRdb analysed the 3' RACE reads with MiXCR anew, one entry per CDR3 protein. The sample records under 50,000 distinct CDR3 sequences, about 4.3% being singletons. This specimen was CD45RA+ CD4+ T cells from PBMCs, pooled from several time points, taken from a donor given antiretroviral therapy, either interrupted or continuous. Source of these receptors: a pool of human donors with HIV. Each CDR3 is given with its conserved first and last residue. Each record gives: clone size, D gene, V gene, J gene, CDR3 length, CDR3 protein, CDR3 DNA. A D gene is named only where the DNA matches it firmly. The size entry is marked missing in some rows and otherwise reads once, few, many or a size class.

many,NA,TRBV20-1,TRBJ1-1,13,CSASVPGRAEAFF,TGCAGTGCTAGTGTCCCAGGGAGAGCTGAAGCTTTCTTT
NA,NA,TRBV20-1,TRBJ2-7,13,CSAWLGGVDEQYF,TGCAGTGCCTGGTTGGGGGGCGTCGACGAGCAGTACTTC
many,TRBD1,TRBV29-1,TRBJ1-5,12,CSVAGGSQPQHF,TGCAGCGTTGCAGGGGGGAGTCAGCCCCAGCATTTT
few,NA,TRBV7-9,TRBJ2-7,16,CASSLAVPDSSYEQYF,TGTGCCAGCAGCTTAGCGGTACCGGACTCTTCCTACGAGCAGTACTTC
many,TRBD2,TRBV7-2,TRBJ2-7,16,CASSSTGGLDIYEQYF,TGTGCCAGCAGCTCCACCGGGGGACTAGATATCTACGAGCAGTACTTC
few,NA,TRBV2,TRBJ1-4,14,CASSNSLAEEKLFF,TGTGCCAGCAGCAACAGCCTGGCGGAGGAAAAACTGTTTTTT
many,NA,TRBV9,TRBJ1-1,17,CASSQGPGNTLNTEAFF,TGTGCCAGCAGCCAGGGGCCAGGGAACACCCTGAACACTGAAGCTTTCTTT
few,TRBD2,TRBV29-1,TRBJ2-7,12,CSVGGGRYEQYF,TGCAGCGTTGGGGGGGGACGCTACGAGCAGTACTTC
many,NA,TRBV20-1,TRBJ1-1,14,CSARDRRSNTEAFF,TGCAGTGCTAGAGATAGACGGTCGAACACTGAAGCTTTCTTT
many,NA,TRBV18,TRBJ1-5,15,CASSPDGIGNQPQHF,TGTGCCAGCTCACCAGACGGAATAGGGAATCAGCCCCAGCATTTT
NA,NA,TRBV7-9,TRBJ1-1,13,CASTFETILEAFF,TGTGCCAGCACATTTGAGACGATACTTGAAGCTTTCTTT
few,NA,TRBV27,TRBJ2-2,14,CASSLAQNTGELFF,TGTGCCAGCAGTTTAGCCCAGAACACCGGGGAGCTGTTTTTT
many,NA,TRBV12-3/TRBV12-4,TRBJ2-5,13,CASSVRGLETQYF,TGTGCCAGCAGTGTCCGGGGCCTGGAGACCCAGTACTTC
many,NA,TRBV7-2,TRBJ2-1,14,CASSFQGPVNEQFF,TGTGCCAGCAGCTTCCAGGGGCCCGTCAATGAGCAGTTCTTC
many,NA,TRBV29-1,TRBJ1-1,12,CSGKPPDTEAFF,TGCAGCGGCAAGCCCCCCGACACTGAAGCTTTCTTT
many,NA,TRBV29-1,TRBJ1-3,13,CSVQWTVGNTIYF,TGCAGCGTTCAATGGACAGTCGGAAACACCATATATTTT
many,NA,TRBV6-5,TRBJ1-4,13,CASSYATNEKLFF,TGTGCCAGCAGTTATGCAACTAATGAAAAACTGTTTTTT
many,NA,TRBV29-1,TRBJ2-7,13,CSVEDERTYEQYF,TGCAGCGTTGAAGATGAACGGACCTACGAGCAGTACTTC
many,TRBD2,TRBV28,TRBJ2-1,14,CASSYPLAADEQFF,TGTGCCAGCAGTTATCCCCTAGCGGCGGATGAGCAGTTCTTC
NA,NA,TRBV12-3/TRBV12-4,TRBJ1-2,12,CASRQGRGGYTF,TGTGCCAGCAGGCAGGGTCGGGGTGGCTACACCTTC
many,NA,TRBV5-6,TRBJ2-3,15,CASSLLQRSTDTQYF,TGTGCCAGCAGCTTGTTGCAGCGGAGCACAGATACGCAGTATTTT
many,TRBD1,TRBV12-3/TRBV12-4,TRBJ2-3,13,CASSLQGAGTQYF,TGTGCCAGCAGTCTTCAGGGGGCGGGTACGCAGTATTTT
many,TRBD1,TRBV11-2,TRBJ2-7,15,CASSVSGTGGHEQYF,TGTGCCAGCAGCGTCTCCGGGACAGGGGGCCACGAGCAGTACTTC
many,NA,TRBV20-1,TRBJ2-5,16,CSAGASWTLRTGTQYF,TGCAGTGCTGGCGCAAGCTGGACCCTACGTACAGGGACCCAGTACTTC
many,NA,TRBV6-5,TRBJ1-5,13,CASSYSRQQPQHF,TGTGCCAGCAGTTACTCGAGGCAGCAGCCCCAGCATTTT
NA,TRBD2,TRBV28,TRBJ2-7,13,CASTGGERYEQYF,TGTGCCAGCACCGGGGGGGAAAGATACGAGCAGTACTTC
many,NA,TRBV20-1,TRBJ2-1,14,CSARGGGVYNEQFF,TGCAGTGCTAGAGGAGGGGGGGTTTACAATGAGCAGTTCTTC
many,TRBD1,TRBV5-6,TRBJ1-1,13,CASSLSRDRGQVF,TGTGCCAGCAGCCTTTCCCGGGACAGGGGGCAGGTCTTT
many,NA,TRBV7-9,TRBJ1-3,16,CASSLGGRLPGNTIYF,TGTGCCAGCAGCTTAGGGGGTCGGCTGCCTGGAAACACCATATATTTT
many,NA,TRBV3-1,TRBJ1-4,16,CASSQELVRVGEKLFF,TGTGCCAGCAGCCAAGAACTCGTGAGAGTGGGGGAAAAACTGTTTTTT
NA,NA,TRBV6-5,TRBJ1-2,17,CSSSLHGAERGDYGYTF,TGTTCCAGCAGCCTGCACGGGGCAGAAAGAGGGGACTATGGCTACACCTTC
many,NA,TRBV6-1,TRBJ2-2,14,CASDNRVNTGELFF,TGTGCCAGCGATAACAGAGTGAACACCGGGGAGCTGTTTTTT
NA,TRBD1,TRBV11-2,TRBJ1-6,14,CASSRTGQNSPLHF,TGTGCCAGCAGCCGGACAGGGCAAAATTCACCCCTCCACTTT
many,NA,TRBV28,TRBJ1-1,13,CASIQGRNTEAFF,TGTGCCAGCATCCAGGGGCGGAACACTGAAGCTTTCTTT
many,NA,TRBV10-1,TRBJ2-1,11,CASSGYNEQFF,TGCGCCAGCAGTGGATACAATGAGCAGTTCTTC
many,NA,TRBV3-1,TRBJ2-6,21,CASSQEMRPTGLNSGANVLTF,TGTGCCAGCAGCCAAGAAATGCGCCCGACAGGCCTCAACTCTGGGGCCAACGTCCTGACTTTC
NA,TRBD1,TRBV20-1,TRBJ2-6,16,CSAGDRARSGANVLTF,TGCAGTGCTGGGGACAGGGCGAGGTCTGGGGCCAACGTCCTGACTTTC
many,NA,TRBV7-9,TRBJ1-5,15,CASSSVTGTHQPQHF,TGTGCCAGCAGCTCAGTGACGGGCACTCATCAGCCCCAGCATTTT
many,TRBD2,TRBV23-1,TRBJ2-1,16,CASSPTSGGPDLGQFF,TGCGCCAGCAGCCCGACTAGCGGGGGGCCGGACTTAGGGCAGTTCTTC
many,NA,TRBV3-1,TRBJ1-1,14,CASSQGIVGTEAFF,TGTGCCAGCAGCCAAGGGATAGTAGGCACTGAAGCTTTCTTT
NA,NA,TRBV4-2,TRBJ2-5,14,CASSLGLGRETQYF,TGTGCCAGCAGCTTAGGCTTGGGGCGGGAGACCCAGTACTTC
NA,TRBD1,TRBV2,TRBJ2-4,16,CASSNGQGFSKNIQYF,TGTGCCAGCAGTAACGGACAGGGTTTTTCCAAAAACATTCAGTACTTC
few,NA,TRBV7-1,TRBJ2-2,16,CASSSPGGLNTGELFF,TGTGCCAGCAGCTCGCCCGGGGGGCTGAACACCGGGGAGCTGTTTTTT
many,NA,TRBV28,TRBJ1-5,18,CASSLKVAADYSNQPQHF,TGTGCCAGCAGTTTAAAGGTGGCAGCCGATTATAGCAATCAGCCCCAGCATTTT
few,NA,TRBV25-1,TRBJ2-7,16,CASSLGSETGAYEQYF,TGTGCCAGCAGTCTCGGTAGTGAGACAGGTGCCTACGAGCAGTACTTC
many,TRBD1,TRBV2,TRBJ1-4,14,CASSEGDRRNKLFF,TGTGCCAGCAGTGAGGGGGACAGGAGGAATAAACTGTTTTTT
few,NA,TRBV20-1,TRBJ2-1,13,CSAIPRGINEQFF,TGCAGTGCTATCCCTCGGGGGATAAATGAGCAGTTCTTC
many,TRBD2,TRBV5-1,TRBJ2-1,14,CASSLLTGGHEQFF,TGCGCCAGCAGCTTGTTGACGGGGGGACATGAGCAGTTCTTC